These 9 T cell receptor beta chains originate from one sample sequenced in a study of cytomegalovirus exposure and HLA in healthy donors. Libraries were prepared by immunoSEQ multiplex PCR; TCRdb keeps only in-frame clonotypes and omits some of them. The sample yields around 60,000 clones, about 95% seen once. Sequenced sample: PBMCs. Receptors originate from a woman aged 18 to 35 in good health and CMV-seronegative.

The CDR3 spells CASSLAPEETQYF. The CDR3 nucleotides read TGTGCCAGCAGCTTAGCTCCGGAGGAGACCCAGTACTTC. The rearrangement joins TRBV7-2 to TRBJ2-5; D uncertain. The germline V gene encodes CDR1 SGHTA and CDR2 FQGNSA. With 0 bases removed from V and 5 bases from J, the gap between germline ends came to 7 bases. This CDR3 region has 13 residues.

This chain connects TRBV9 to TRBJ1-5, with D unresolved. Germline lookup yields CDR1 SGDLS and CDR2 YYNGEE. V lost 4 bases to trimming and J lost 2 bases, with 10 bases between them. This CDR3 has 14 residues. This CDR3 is CASSTTSRNQPQHF. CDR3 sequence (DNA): TGTGCCAGCAGCACCACTTCCCGCAATCAGCCCCAGCATTTT.

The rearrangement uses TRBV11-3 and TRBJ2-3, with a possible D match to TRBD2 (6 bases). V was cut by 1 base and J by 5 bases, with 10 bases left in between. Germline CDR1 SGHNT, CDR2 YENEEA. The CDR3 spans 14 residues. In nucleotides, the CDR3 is TGTGCCAGCAGCTTAGGCACCGGGGGAGATACGCAGTATTTT. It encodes CASSLGTGGDTQYF.

The CDR3 DNA is TGCGCCAGCAGCTTGGGCAGGGCCACTGAAGCTTTCTTT. As protein: CASSLGRATEAFF. This rearrangement joins TRBV5-1 to TRBJ1-1; TRBD1 is a possible D gene (5 bases). V lost 0 bases and J 4 bases, leaving 7 bases between the germline ends. This CDR3 has 13 amino acids. Germline CDR1 and CDR2: SGHRS and YFSETQ.

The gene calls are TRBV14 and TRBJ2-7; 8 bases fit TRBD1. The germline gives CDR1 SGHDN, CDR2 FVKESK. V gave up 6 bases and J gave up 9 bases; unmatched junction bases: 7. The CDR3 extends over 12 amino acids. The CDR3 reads CASSPDRAVQYF. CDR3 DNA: TGTGCCAGCAGTCCGGACAGGGCGGTGCAGTACTTC.

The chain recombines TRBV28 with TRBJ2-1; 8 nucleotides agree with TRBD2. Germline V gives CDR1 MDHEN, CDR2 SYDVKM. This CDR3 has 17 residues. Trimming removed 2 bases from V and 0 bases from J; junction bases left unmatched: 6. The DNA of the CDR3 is TGTGCCAGCAGTTTACCCCGACTAGCGAGCTCCTACAATGAGCAGTTCTTC. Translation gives CASSLPRLASSYNEQFF.

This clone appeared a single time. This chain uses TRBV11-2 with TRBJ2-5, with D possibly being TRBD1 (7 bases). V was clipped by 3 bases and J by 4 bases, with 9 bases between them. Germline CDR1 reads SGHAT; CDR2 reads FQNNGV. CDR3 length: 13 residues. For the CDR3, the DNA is TGTGCCAGCAGCTTGGAGGGGGCAGAGACCCAGTACTTC. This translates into CASSLEGAETQYF.

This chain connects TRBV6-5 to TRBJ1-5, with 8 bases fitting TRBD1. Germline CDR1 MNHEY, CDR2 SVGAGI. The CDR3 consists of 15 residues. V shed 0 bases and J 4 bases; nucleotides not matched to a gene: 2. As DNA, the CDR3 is TGTGCCAGCAGTTACTCGTGGACAGGGAATCAGCCCCAGCATTTT. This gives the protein CASSYSWTGNQPQHF.

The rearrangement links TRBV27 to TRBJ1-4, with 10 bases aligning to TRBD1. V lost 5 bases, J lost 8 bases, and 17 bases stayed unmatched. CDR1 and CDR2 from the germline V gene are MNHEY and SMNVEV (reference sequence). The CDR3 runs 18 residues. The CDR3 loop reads CASSRWWGRQGALEKLFF. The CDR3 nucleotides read TGTGCCAGCAGTCGATGGTGGGGACGACAGGGGGCATTGGAAAAACTGTTTTTT.